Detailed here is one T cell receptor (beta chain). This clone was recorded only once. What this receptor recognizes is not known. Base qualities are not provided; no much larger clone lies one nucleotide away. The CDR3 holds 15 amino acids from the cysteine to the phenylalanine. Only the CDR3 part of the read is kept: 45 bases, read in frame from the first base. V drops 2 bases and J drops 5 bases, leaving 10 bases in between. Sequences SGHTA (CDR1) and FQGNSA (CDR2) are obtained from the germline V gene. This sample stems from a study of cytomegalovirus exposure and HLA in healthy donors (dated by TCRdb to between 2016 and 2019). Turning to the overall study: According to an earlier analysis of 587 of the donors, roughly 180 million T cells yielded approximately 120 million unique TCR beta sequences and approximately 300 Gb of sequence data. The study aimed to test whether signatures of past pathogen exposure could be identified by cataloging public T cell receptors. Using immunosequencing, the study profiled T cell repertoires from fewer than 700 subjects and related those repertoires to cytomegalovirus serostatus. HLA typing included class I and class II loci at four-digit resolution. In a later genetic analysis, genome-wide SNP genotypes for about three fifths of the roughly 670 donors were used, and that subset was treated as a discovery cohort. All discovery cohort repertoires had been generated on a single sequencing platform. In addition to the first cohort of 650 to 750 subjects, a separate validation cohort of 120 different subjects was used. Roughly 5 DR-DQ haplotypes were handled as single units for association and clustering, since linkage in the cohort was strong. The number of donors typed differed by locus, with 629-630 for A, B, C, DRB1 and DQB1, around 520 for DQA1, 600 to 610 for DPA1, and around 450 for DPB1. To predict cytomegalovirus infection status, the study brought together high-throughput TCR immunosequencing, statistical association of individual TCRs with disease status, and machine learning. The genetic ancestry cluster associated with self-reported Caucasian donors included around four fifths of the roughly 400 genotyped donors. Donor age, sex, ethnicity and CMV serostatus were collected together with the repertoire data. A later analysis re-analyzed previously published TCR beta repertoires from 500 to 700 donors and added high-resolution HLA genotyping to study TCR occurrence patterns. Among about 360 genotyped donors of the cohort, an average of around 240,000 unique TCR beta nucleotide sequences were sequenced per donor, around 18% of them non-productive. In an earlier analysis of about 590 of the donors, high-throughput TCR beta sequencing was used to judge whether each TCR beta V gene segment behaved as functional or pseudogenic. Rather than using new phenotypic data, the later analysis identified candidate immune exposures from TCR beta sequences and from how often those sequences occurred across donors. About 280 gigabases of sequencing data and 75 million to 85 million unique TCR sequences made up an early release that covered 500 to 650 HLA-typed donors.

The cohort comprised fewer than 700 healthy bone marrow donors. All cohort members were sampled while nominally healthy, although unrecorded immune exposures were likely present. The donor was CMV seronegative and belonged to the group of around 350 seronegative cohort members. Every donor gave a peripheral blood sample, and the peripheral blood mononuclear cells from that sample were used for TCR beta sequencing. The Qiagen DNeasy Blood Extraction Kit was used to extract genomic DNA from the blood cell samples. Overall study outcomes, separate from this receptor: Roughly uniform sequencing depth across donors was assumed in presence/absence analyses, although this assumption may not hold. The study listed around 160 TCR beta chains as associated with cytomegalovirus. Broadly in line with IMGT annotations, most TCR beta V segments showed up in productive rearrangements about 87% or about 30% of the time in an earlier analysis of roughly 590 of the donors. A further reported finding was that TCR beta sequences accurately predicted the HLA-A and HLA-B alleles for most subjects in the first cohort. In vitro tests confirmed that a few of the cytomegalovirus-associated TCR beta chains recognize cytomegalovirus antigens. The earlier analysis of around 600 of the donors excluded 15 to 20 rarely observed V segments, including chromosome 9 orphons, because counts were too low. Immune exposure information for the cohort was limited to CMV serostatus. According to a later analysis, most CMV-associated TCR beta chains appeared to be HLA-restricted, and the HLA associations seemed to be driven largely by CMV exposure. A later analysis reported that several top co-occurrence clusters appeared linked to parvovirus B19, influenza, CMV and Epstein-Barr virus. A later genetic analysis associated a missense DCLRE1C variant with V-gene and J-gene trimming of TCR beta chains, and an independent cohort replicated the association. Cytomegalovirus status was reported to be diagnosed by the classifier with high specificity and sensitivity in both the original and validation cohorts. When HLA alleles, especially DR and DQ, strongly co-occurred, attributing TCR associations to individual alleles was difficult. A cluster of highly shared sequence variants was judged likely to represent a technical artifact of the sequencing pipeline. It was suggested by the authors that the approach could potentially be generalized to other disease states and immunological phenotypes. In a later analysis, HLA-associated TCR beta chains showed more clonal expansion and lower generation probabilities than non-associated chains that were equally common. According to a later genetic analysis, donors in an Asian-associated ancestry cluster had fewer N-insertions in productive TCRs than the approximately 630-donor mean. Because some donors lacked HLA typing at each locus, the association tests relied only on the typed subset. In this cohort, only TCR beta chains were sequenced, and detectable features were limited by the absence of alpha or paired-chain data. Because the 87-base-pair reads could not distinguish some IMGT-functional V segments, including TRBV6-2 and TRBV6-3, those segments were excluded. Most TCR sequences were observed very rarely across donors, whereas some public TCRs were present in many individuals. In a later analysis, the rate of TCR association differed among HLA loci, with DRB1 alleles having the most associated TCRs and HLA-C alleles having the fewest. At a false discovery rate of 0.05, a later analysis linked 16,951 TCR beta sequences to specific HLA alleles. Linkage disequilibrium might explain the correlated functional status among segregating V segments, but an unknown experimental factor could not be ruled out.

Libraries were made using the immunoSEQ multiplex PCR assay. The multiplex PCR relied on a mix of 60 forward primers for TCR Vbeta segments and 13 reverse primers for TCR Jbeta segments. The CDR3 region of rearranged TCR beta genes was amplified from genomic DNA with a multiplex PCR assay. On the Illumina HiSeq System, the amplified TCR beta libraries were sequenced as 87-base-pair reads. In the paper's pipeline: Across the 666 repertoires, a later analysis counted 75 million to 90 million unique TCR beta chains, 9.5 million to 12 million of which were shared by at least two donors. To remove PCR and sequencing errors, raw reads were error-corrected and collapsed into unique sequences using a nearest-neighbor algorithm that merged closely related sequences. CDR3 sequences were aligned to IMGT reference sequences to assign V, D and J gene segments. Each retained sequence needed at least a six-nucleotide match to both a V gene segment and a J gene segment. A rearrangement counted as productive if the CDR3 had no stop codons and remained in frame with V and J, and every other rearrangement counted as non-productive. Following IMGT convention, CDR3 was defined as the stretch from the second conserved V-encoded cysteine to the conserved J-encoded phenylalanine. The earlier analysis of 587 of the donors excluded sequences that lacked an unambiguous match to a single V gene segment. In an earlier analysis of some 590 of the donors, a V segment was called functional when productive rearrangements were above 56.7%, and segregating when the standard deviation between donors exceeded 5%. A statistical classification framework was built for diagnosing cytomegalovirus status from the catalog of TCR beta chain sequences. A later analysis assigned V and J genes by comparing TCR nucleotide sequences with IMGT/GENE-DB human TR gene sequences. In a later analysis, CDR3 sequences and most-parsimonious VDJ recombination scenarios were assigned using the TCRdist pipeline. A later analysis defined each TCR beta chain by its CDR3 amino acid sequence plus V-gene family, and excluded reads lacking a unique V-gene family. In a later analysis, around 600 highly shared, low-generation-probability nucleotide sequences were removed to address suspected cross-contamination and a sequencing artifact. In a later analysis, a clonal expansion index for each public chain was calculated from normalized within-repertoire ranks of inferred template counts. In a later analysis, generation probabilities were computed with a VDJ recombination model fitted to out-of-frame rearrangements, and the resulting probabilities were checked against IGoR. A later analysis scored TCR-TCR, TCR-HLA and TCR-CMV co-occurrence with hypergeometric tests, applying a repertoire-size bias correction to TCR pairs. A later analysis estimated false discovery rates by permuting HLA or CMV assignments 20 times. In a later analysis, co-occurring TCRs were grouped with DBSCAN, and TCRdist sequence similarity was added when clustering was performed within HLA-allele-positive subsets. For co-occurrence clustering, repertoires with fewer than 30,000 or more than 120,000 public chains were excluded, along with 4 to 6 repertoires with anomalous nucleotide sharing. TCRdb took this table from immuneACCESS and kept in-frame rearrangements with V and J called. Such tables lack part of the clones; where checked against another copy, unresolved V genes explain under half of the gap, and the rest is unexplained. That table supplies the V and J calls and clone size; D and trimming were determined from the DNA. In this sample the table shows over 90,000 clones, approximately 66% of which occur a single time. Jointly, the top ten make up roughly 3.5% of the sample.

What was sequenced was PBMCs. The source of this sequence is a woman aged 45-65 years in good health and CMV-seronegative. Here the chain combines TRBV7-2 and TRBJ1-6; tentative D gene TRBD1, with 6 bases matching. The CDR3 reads CASSLNRADNSPLHF. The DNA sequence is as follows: TGTGCCAGCAGCTTAAACAGGGCGGATAATTCACCCCTCCACTTT. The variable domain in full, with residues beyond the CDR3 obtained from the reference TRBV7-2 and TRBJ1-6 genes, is GAGVSQSPSNKVTEKGKDVELRCDPISGHTALYWYRQSLGQGLEFLIYFQGNSAPDKSGLPSDRFSAERTGGSVSTLTIQRTQQEDSAVYLCASSLNRADNSPLHFGNGTRLTVT.